A selection of T cell receptor beta chains follows, all from one sample in a study of T cell responses to AZD1222 COVID-19 vaccine. Generated by immunoSEQ multiplex PCR, the TCRdb table keeps only in-frame clones and is missing some. The sample holds about 98,000 clones, roughly 84% seen once. Here the sequenced sample was peripheral blood, taken on day 0 of AZD1222 vaccination. These TCRs come from an adult in good health. CDR3s include the opening cysteine and the closing phenylalanine or tryptophan. The order of the fields is D gene, clone size, CDR3 length, J gene, V gene, CDR3 DNA, CDR3 protein. D genes are given only for firm matches. Where a row states a size, it is once, few, many or the class of an expanded clone; other rows omit it.

D: NA
size: NA
length: 14
J: TRBJ1-5
V: TRBV7-8
DNA: TGTGCCAGCAGCTTAGCAGGGACCAGTCAGCCCCAGCATTTT
CDR3: CASSLAGTSQPQHF

D: TRBD2
size: NA
length: 18
J: TRBJ2-3
V: TRBV14
DNA: TGTGCCAGCAGCCAAGGAAGACTAGCGGGAGGGCCGTTAGATACGCAGTATTTT
CDR3: CASSQGRLAGGPLDTQYF

D: NA
size: NA
length: 16
J: TRBJ1-1
V: TRBV4-1
DNA: TGCGCCAGCAGCCAAAGTAAGGGGACGGGACACACTGAAGCTTTCTTT
CDR3: CASSQSKGTGHTEAFF

D: TRBD1
size: few
length: 15
J: TRBJ1-5
V: TRBV4-2
DNA: TGTGCCAGCAGCCAAGAGGGACAGGGGGTAAATCCCCAGCATTTT
CDR3: CASSQEGQGVNPQHF

D: NA
size: NA
length: 15
J: TRBJ2-3
V: TRBV7-2
DNA: TGTGCCAGCAGCTTCCCTACTAGGATCGCAGATACGCAGTATTTT
CDR3: CASSFPTRIADTQYF

D: TRBD2
size: NA
length: 15
J: TRBJ2-1
V: TRBV18
DNA: TGTGCCAGCTCACCAGGGACTAGCGGTTACAATGAGCAGTTCTTC
CDR3: CASSPGTSGYNEQFF

D: TRBD2
size: NA
length: 16
J: TRBJ2-1
V: TRBV14
DNA: TGTGCCAGCAGCCAAGATTGGACTAGAGGTCGGTATGAGCAGTTCTTC
CDR3: CASSQDWTRGRYEQFF

D: TRBD2
size: once
length: 16
J: TRBJ2-2
V: TRBV5-1
DNA: TGCGCCAGCAGCCGGGATCCTAGCGGAAACACCGGGGAGCTGTTTTTT
CDR3: CASSRDPSGNTGELFF

D: NA
size: NA
length: 14
J: TRBJ1-2
V: TRBV3-1/TRBV3-2
DNA: TGTGCCAGCAGCCGGGGGCCGGGGGACCGTGGCTACACCTTC
CDR3: CASSRGPGDRGYTF

D: TRBD1
size: NA
length: 15
J: TRBJ1-1
V: TRBV7-2
DNA: TGTGCCAGCAGCTTAGCGTGGGACAGGTCCGTGAGTGCTTTCTTT
CDR3: CASSLAWDRSVSAFF

D: TRBD1
size: NA
length: 15
J: TRBJ2-1
V: TRBV19
DNA: TGTGCCAGTAGTATATTCGGGACAGAGCACAATGAGCAGTTCTTC
CDR3: CASSIFGTEHNEQFF

D: NA
size: NA
length: 11
J: TRBJ2-7
V: TRBV6-4
DNA: TGTGCCAGCAGTAATGGCTACGAGCAGTACTTC
CDR3: CASSNGYEQYF

D: TRBD1
size: NA
length: 19
J: TRBJ1-1
V: TRBV5-1
DNA: TGCGCCAGCAGCTGGACCCCGACAGGGGGGCGAGAGATGAACACTGAAGCTTTCTTT
CDR3: CASSWTPTGGREMNTEAFF

D: NA
size: NA
length: 13
J: TRBJ1-5
V: TRBV7-6
DNA: TGTGCCAGCAGCTTAGGGAGGAATCAGCCCCAGCATTTT
CDR3: CASSLGRNQPQHF

D: NA
size: NA
length: 15
J: TRBJ2-7
V: TRBV6-2/TRBV6-3
DNA: TGTGCCAGCAGTTACTCGGGGACGGGATCCTACGAGCAGTACTTC
CDR3: CASSYSGTGSYEQYF

D: TRBD1
size: NA
length: 15
J: TRBJ1-1
V: TRBV6-2/TRBV6-3
DNA: TGTGCCAGCAGTTACATCTCGGGACAGAACGCTGAAGCTTTCTTT
CDR3: CASSYISGQNAEAFF

D: NA
size: NA
length: 11
J: TRBJ2-7
V: TRBV6-6
DNA: TGTGCCAGCAAAAACGTTCTTGGGCAGTACTTC
CDR3: CASKNVLGQYF

D: NA
size: NA
length: 12
J: TRBJ1-1
V: TRBV12-3/TRBV12-4
DNA: TGTGCCAGCAGCAAGGTGAACACTGAAGCTTTCTTT
CDR3: CASSKVNTEAFF

D: NA
size: NA
length: 16
J: TRBJ1-5
V: TRBV27
DNA: TGTGCCAGCAGCCCAGGCTATTCTGGCAGCAATCAGCCCCAGCATTTT
CDR3: CASSPGYSGSNQPQHF

D: NA
size: once
length: 16
J: TRBJ1-3
V: TRBV18
DNA: TGTGCCAGCCGACCCGGGGCTGGACCGTCTGGAAACACCATATATTTT
CDR3: CASRPGAGPSGNTIYF

D: TRBD2
size: NA
length: 13
J: TRBJ2-3
V: TRBV6-5
DNA: TGTGCCAGCCTTTGGACTAGTATCGATACGCAGTATTTT
CDR3: CASLWTSIDTQYF

D: NA
size: NA
length: 15
J: TRBJ1-4
V: TRBV28
DNA: TGTGCCAGCAGTTTACCCGGGGACCCAAGTGAAAAACTGTTTTTT
CDR3: CASSLPGDPSEKLFF

D: NA
size: NA
length: 14
J: TRBJ1-1
V: TRBV7-8
DNA: TGTGCCAGCAGCTACCCGGCCGGGGGCACTGAAGCTTTCTTT
CDR3: CASSYPAGGTEAFF

D: NA
size: few
length: 10
J: TRBJ1-2
V: TRBV28
DNA: TGTGCCAGCAGTGGTCGTGGCTACACCTTC
CDR3: CASSGRGYTF

D: TRBD2
size: NA
length: 18
J: TRBJ2-5
V: TRBV18
DNA: TGTGCCAGCTCACTCCGCCCCCTAGCGGGAGGTCCCCAAGAGACCCAGTACTTC
CDR3: CASSLRPLAGGPQETQYF

D: NA
size: NA
length: 11
J: TRBJ1-2
V: TRBV2
DNA: TGTGCCAGCAGCCTTATCTATGGCTACACCTTC
CDR3: CASSLIYGYTF

D: NA
size: NA
length: 15
J: TRBJ1-5
V: TRBV10-3
DNA: TGTGCCATCAGCCTCGGGCGGGAGGGCAATCAGCCCCAGCATTTT
CDR3: CAISLGREGNQPQHF

D: NA
size: NA
length: 13
J: TRBJ1-1
V: TRBV28
DNA: TGTGCCAGCAGTTTATCATCAGCCACTGAAGCTTTCTTT
CDR3: CASSLSSATEAFF

D: NA
size: NA
length: 11
J: TRBJ2-7
V: TRBV28
DNA: TGTGCCGCACATAACTCCTACGAGCAGTACTTC
CDR3: CAAHNSYEQYF

D: NA
size: NA
length: 18
J: TRBJ1-1
V: TRBV5-6
DNA: TGTGCCAGCTTCGGGAGGACCCGGGGGGCTCGTGGGTGGACTGAAGCTTTCTTT
CDR3: CASFGRTRGARGWTEAFF

D: NA
size: NA
length: 11
J: TRBJ1-1
V: TRBV27
DNA: TGTGCCAGCAGGAGGAACACTGAAGCTTTCTTT
CDR3: CASRRNTEAFF

D: TRBD1
size: NA
length: 14
J: TRBJ1-2
V: TRBV6-5
DNA: TGTGCCAGCAGCCCCACGGACAGGGCCTATGGCTACACCTTC
CDR3: CASSPTDRAYGYTF

D: TRBD2
size: once
length: 17
J: TRBJ2-3
V: TRBV7-9
DNA: TGTGCCAGCACCTCCGGGACTAGCGGGAGGGCCGCAGATACGCAGTATTTT
CDR3: CASTSGTSGRAADTQYF

D: TRBD1
size: NA
length: 16
J: TRBJ2-7
V: TRBV7-8
DNA: TGTGCCAGCAGCTTAGGTGCGACAGGGAGCTCCTACGAGCAGTACTTC
CDR3: CASSLGATGSSYEQYF

D: NA
size: NA
length: 13
J: TRBJ1-1
V: TRBV6-2/TRBV6-3
DNA: TGTGCCAGCAGTTACTACAGCAACACTGAAGCTTTCTTT
CDR3: CASSYYSNTEAFF

D: TRBD2
size: few
length: 17
J: TRBJ2-7
V: TRBV7-2
DNA: TGTGCCAGCAGCTTAGGAGCGGGAGGTGGTTTTGCGTACGAGCAGTACTTC
CDR3: CASSLGAGGGFAYEQYF